This T cell receptor (beta chain) was retrieved from a study of blood T cell repertoires in COVID-19. About the research overall: In each case, the material was cDNA or gDNA derived from T cells, B-cell-depleted T cells, or PBMCs.

V shed 0 bases and J 3 bases; nucleotides not matched to a gene: 2. Germline V gene sequence: CDR1 MGHRA, CDR2 YSYEKL. The CDR3 contains 15 residues. Measured with immunoSEQ multiplex PCR; TCRdb has only the in-frame clones, and not every one. This repertoire shows about 190,000 clones, over 75% found once; its top ten account for approximately 3%. The chain uses TRBV4-1 and TRBJ2-7; 10 positions agree with TRBD1. What was sequenced was peripheral blood. This TCR came from a woman aged 80 or older with active or convalescent COVID-19. CDR3 in DNA: TGCGCCAGCAGCCAAGAAGGGACAGGGGTCTACGAGCAGTACTTC. Translating gives CASSQEGTGVYEQYF.